This entry describes one T cell receptor (beta chain). Antigen unknown. Vbeta (60) and Jbeta (13) primers were used in the PCR. Repertoires were generated with immunoSEQ multiplex PCR, while TCRdb's copy carries only in-frame clones and drops some. This sample has over 20,000 clones, with approximately 75% found just once. This entry belongs to a study of cytomegalovirus exposure and HLA in healthy donors. Notes on the study in general: A reported reduction in N-insertions relative to the roughly 710-donor mean was seen in an Asian-associated ancestry cluster in a later analysis. With DRB1 most and HLA-C fewest, TCR association rates differed between HLA loci in a later analysis.

Germline V lookup: CDR1 LNHDA, CDR2 SQIVND (reference sequence). V lost 10 bases, J lost 2 bases, and 8 bases stayed unmatched. The CDR3 is made up of 13 amino acids. This sequence joins TRBV19 and TRBJ2-7; 7 bases match TRBD1. The sequencing sample was made of PBMCs. The TCR originated in a male donor in good health and CMV-seronegative. CDR3 in amino acids: CATRDSLTYEQYF. CDR3 in DNA: TGTGCCACTAGGGACAGCCTAACCTACGAGCAGTACTTC.